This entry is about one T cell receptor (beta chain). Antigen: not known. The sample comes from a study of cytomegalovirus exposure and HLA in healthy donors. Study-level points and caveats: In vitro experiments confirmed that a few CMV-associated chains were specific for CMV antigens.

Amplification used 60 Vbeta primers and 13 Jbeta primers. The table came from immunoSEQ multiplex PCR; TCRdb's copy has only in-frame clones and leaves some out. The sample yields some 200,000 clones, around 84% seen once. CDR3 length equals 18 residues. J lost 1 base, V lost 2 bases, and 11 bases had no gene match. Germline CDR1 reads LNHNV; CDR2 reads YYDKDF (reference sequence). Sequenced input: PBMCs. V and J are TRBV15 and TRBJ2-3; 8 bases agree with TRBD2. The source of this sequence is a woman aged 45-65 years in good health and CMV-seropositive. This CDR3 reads CATSRTNSGAPRTDTQYF. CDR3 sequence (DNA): TGTGCCACCAGCAGAACTAATAGCGGGGCCCCTCGCACAGATACGCAGTATTTT.